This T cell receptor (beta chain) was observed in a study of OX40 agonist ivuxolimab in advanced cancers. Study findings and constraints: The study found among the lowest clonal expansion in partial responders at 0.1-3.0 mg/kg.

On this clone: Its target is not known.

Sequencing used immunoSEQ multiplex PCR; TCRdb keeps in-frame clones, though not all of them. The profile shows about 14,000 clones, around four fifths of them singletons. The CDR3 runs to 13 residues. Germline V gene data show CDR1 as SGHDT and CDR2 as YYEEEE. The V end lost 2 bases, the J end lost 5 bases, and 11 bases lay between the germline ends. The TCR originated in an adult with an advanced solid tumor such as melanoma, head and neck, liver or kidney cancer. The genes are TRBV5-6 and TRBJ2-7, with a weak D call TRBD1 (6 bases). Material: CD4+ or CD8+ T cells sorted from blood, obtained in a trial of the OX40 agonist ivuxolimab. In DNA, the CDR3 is TGTGCCAGCAGCTTAGGCAGGGGCCACGAGCAGTACTTC. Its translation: CASSLGRGHEQYF.